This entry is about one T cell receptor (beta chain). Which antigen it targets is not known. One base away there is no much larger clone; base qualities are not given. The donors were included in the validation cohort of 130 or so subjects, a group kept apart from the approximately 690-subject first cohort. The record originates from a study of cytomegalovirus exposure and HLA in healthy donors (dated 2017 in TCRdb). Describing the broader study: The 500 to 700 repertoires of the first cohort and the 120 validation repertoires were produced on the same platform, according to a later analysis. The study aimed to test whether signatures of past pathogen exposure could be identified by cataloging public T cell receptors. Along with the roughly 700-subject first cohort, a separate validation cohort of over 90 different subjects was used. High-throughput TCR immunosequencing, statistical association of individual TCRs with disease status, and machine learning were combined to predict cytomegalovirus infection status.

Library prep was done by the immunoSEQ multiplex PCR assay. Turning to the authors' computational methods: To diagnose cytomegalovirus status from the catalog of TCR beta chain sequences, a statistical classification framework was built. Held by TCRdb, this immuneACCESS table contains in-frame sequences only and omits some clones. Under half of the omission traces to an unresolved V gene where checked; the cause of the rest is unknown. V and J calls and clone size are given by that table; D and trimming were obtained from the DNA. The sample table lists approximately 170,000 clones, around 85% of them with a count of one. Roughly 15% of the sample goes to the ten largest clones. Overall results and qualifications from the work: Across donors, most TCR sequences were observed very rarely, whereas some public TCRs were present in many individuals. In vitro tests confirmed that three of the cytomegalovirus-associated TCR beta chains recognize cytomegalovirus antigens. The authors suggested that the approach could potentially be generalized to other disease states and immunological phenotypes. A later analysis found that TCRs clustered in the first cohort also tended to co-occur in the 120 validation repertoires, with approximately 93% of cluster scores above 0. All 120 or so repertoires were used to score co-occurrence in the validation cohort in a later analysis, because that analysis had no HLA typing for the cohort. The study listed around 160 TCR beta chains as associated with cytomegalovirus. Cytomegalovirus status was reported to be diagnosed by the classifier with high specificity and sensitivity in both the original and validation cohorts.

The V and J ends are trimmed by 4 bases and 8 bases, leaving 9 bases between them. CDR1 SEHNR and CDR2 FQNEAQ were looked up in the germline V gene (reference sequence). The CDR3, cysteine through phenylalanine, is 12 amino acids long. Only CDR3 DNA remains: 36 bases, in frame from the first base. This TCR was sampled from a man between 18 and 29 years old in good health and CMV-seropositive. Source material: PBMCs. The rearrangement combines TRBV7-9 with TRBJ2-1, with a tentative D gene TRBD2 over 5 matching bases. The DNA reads TGTGCCAGCAGCTCCGGGGAGTATGAGCAGTTCTTC. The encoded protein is CASSSGEYEQFF.